The clone carrying this T cell receptor beta chain was found a few times. As yet, its antigen is unknown. This record belongs to a study of T cell repertoires in cytomegalovirus infection. TCRdb re-called the reads through MiXCR, storing one row per CDR3 protein. This table has approximately 110,000 distinct CDR3 sequences, around a tenth appearing once. V was pared by 6 bases and J by 3 bases, with 19 bases between. Germline V gene data show CDR1 as SGHKS and CDR2 as YYEKEE (reference sequence). The CDR3 spans 15 residues. V usage is TRBV5-5 and J usage is TRBJ2-7; possibly TRBD2 for D (5 bases). Input material: PBMCs, sequenced either directly or after in vitro stimulation (not recorded which). The receptor comes from a human donor in good health (CMV status not recorded). Some clones in this sample may be carry-over from other donors' samples. The CDR3 here is CASTLYPGNNYEQYF. Here the CDR3 DNA reads TGTGCCAGCACCCTTTACCCGGGAAACAACTACGAGCAGTACTTC.